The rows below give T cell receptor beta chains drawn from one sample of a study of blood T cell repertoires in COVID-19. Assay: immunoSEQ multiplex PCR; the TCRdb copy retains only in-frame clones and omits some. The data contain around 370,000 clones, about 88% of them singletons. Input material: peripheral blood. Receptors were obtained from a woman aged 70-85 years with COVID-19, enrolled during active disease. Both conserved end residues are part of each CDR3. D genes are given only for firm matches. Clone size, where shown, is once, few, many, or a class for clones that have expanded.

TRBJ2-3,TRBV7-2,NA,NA,TGTGCCAGCAGCTTAGTCGGCGCGGGGGCCAGCACAGATACGCAGTATTTT,CASSLVGAGASTDTQYF
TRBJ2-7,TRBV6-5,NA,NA,TGTGCCAGCAGCCCCTCTGGAGGGGTATCTTACGAGCAGTACTTC,CASSPSGGVSYEQYF
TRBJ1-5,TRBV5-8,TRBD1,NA,TGTGCCAGCAGCTTGGGACAGGGGTTCGGACAGCCCCAGCATTTT,CASSLGQGFGQPQHF
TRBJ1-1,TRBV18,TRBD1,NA,TGTGCCAGCTCACCCGGGACAGGGTTGGGTACGGCTGAAGCTTTCTTT,CASSPGTGLGTAEAFF
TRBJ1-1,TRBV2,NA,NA,TGTGCCAGCAGTCCCAGGGGCACTGAAGCTTTCTTT,CASSPRGTEAFF
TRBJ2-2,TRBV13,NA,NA,TGTGCCAGCAGTTTTATGCAGGGGTCCGGGGAGCTGTTTTTT,CASSFMQGSGELFF
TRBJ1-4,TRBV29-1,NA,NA,TGCAGCGTTGAAGCTAACAGGGCGGAAAAACTGTTTTTT,CSVEANRAEKLFF
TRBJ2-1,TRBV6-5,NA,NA,TGTGCCAGCAGTTACTTCGGACAGAACAATGAGCAGTTCTTC,CASSYFGQNNEQFF
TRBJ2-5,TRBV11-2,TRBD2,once,TGTGCCAGCAGCAGGCCTCGGGGGGGCCCAGAGACCCAGTACTTC,CASSRPRGGPETQYF
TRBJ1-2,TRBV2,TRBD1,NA,TGTGCCAGCTGGGTAGGGACAGGGGGACTCTATGGCTACACCTTC,CASWVGTGGLYGYTF
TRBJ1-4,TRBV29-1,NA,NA,TGCAGCGTTGGGGTCACCGGGTCGACTAATGAAAAACTGTTTTTT,CSVGVTGSTNEKLFF
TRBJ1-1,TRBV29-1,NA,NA,TGCAGCGTGGAACAGGAAACTGAAGCTTTCTTT,CSVEQETEAFF
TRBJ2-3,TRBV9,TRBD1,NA,TGTGCCAGCAGCGCAGCAGGGGGCACCTACACAGATACGCAGTATTTT,CASSAAGGTYTDTQYF
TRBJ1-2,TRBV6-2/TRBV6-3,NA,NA,TGTGCCAGCAGTTACTCAACAGGAGCGTTTAATGGCTACACCTTC,CASSYSTGAFNGYTF
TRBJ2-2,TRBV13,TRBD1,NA,TGTGCCAGCAGCCCGGACAGGGGGCGGGCCGGGGAGCTGTTTTTT,CASSPDRGRAGELFF
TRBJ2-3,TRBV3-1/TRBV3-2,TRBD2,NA,TGTGCCAGCAGCAGCGAGCGGGGGGGCCCCGATACGCAGTATTTT,CASSSERGGPDTQYF
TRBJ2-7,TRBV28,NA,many,TGTGCCAGCAGTCCACAACGGGTACTTCAGTGGGTGGACTACGAGCAGTACTTC,CASSPQRVLQWVDYEQYF
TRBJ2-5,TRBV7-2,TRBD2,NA,TGTGCCAGCAGCCCCACTAGCGGGGAGGGAGAGACCCAGTACTTC,CASSPTSGEGETQYF
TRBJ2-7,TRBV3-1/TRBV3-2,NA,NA,TGTGCCAGCAGCCAAGAAACAGGGAACTACGAGCAGTACTTC,CASSQETGNYEQYF
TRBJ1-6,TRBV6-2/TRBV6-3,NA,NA,TGTGCCAGCAGTTACTCCTCGAATTCACCCCTCCACTTT,CASSYSSNSPLHF
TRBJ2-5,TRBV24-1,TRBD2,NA,TGTGCCACCAGTGACCCTTCGGGAGCGGGGGGGGAGACCCAGTACTTC,CATSDPSGAGGETQYF
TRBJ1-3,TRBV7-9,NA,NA,TGTGCCAGCAGCCAGGCGTCCTCTGGAAACACCATATATTTT,CASSQASSGNTIYF
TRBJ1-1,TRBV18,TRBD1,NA,TGTGCCAGCTCACCGAACAGGGGAACTGAAGCTTTCTTT,CASSPNRGTEAFF
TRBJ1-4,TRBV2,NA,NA,TGTGCCAGCAGTGATAGGGGTTGGGAAAAACTGTTTTTT,CASSDRGWEKLFF
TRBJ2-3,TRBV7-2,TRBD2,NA,TGTGCCAGCAGCGCACTAGCGGGGGGTCTCACAGATACGCAGTATTTT,CASSALAGGLTDTQYF
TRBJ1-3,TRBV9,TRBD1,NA,TGTGCCAGCCGTCCCGGGACAGGGCCTGGAAACACCATATATTTT,CASRPGTGPGNTIYF
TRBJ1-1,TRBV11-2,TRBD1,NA,TGTGCCAGCTCCCGACAGGGGAACACTGAAGCTTTCTTT,CASSRQGNTEAFF
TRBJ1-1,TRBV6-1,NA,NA,TGTGCCAGCAGTGAACTTTGGGGCTTCTTT,CASSELWGFF
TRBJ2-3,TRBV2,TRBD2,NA,TGTGCCAGCAGTGTATGGACTAGCGGGGGGGTTCCCACAGATACGCAGTATTTT,CASSVWTSGGVPTDTQYF
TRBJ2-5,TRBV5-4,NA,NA,TGTGCCAGCAGCGGGGGGACAGCCCAAGAGACCCAGTACTTC,CASSGGTAQETQYF
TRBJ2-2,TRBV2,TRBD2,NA,TGTGCCACCCTAGCGGGGGAGAACACCGGGGAGCTGTTTTTT,CATLAGENTGELFF
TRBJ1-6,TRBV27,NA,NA,TGTGCCAGCAGTTTGGGCAGCCCCAATTCACCCCTCCACTTT,CASSLGSPNSPLHF
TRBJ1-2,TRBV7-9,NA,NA,TGTGCCAGCAGCTTATTTGGGCGCGAAGGCTACACCTTC,CASSLFGREGYTF
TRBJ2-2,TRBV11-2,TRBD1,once,TGTGCCAGCAAGACTAACAGGGGTCCCACCGGGGAGCTGTTTTTT,CASKTNRGPTGELFF
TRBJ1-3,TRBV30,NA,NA,TGTGCCTGGAGTTATAGTGGTAACTCTGGAAACACCATATATTTT,CAWSYSGNSGNTIYF
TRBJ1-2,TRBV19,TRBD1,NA,TGTGCCAGTAATCTGGACAGGGGGATCTATGGCTACACCTTC,CASNLDRGIYGYTF
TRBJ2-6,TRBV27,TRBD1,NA,TGTGCCAGCGGGACAGGGGGGGGGACTGGGGCCAACGTCCTGACTTTC,CASGTGGGTGANVLTF
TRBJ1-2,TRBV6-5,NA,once,TGTGCCAGCAGTTACAAGGGACTTGGCTACACCTTC,CASSYKGLGYTF
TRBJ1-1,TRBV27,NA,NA,TGTGCCAGCAGTTTCCTGTACAGGGCCGACACTGAAGCTTTCTTT,CASSFLYRADTEAFF
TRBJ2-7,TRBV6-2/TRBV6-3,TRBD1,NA,TGTGCCAGCAGCTTCCAATCGGGACAGGGCGAGCAGTACTTC,CASSFQSGQGEQYF
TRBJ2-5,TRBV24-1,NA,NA,TGTGCCACCAGTGATTGGTCCGGGTACCAAGAGACCCAGTACTTC,CATSDWSGYQETQYF
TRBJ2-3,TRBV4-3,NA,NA,TGCGCCAGCAGCCCCACACATAGGGGAACGCAGTATTTT,CASSPTHRGTQYF
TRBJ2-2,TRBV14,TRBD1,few,TGTGCCAGCAGTCCCGGGACAGGAGCCACCGGGGAGCTGTTTTTT,CASSPGTGATGELFF
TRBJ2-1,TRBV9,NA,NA,TGTGCCAGCAGCGTAGCAGGGCAGACCAACAATGAGCAGTTCTTC,CASSVAGQTNNEQFF
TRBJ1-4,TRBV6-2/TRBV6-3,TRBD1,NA,TGTGCCAGCAGTTACACAATGGACAGGGATCGAACTAATGAAAAACTGTTTTTT,CASSYTMDRDRTNEKLFF
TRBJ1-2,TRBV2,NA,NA,TGTGCCAGCACCGAGAATGGCTACACCTTC,CASTENGYTF
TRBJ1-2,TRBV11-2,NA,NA,TGTGCCAGCAGCCCCCGGGAGGGGACCTATGGCTACACCTTC,CASSPREGTYGYTF